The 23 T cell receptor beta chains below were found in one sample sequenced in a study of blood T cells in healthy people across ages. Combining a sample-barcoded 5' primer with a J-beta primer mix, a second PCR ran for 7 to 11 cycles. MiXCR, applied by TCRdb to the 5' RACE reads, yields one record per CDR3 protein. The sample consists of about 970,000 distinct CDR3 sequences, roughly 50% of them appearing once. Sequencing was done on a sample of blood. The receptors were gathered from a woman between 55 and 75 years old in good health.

The CDR3 is CASSPFLTSDRGRQYF. The CDR3 DNA reads TGTGCCAGCAGCCCGTTTCTCACTAGCGATCGTGGGAGGCAGTACTTC. The chain joins TRBV5-6 to TRBJ2-5; 7 bases agree with TRBD2. Per germline, CDR1 SGHDT and CDR2 YYEEEE. V lost 4 bases to trimming and J lost 11 bases; unmatched junction nucleotides: 20. The CDR3 consists of 16 residues.

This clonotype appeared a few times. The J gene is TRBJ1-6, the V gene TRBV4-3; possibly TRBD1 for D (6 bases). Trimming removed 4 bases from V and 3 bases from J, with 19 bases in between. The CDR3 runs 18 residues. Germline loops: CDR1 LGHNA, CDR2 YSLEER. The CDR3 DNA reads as TGCGCCAGCAGCCCTTCCCGGGGAGGGGGAAGCTATAATTCACCCCTCCACTTT. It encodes CASSPSRGGGSYNSPLHF.

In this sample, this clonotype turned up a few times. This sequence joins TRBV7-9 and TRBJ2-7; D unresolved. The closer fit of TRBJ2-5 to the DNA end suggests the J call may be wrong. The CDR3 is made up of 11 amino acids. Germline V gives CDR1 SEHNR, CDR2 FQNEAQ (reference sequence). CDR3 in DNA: TGTGCCAGCACCCCGTCCGGGACCCAGTACTTC. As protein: CASTPSGTQYF.

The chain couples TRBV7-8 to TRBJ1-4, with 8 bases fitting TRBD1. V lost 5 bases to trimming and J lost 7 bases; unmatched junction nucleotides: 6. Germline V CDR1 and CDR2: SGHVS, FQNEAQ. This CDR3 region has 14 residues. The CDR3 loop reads CASSVQGGGEKLFF. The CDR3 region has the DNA TGTGCCAGCAGCGTACAGGGGGGAGGTGAAAAACTGTTTTTT.

This CDR3 is CASSVGTVKTDTQYF. The DNA of the CDR3 is TGTGCCAGCAGCGTCGGGACCGTTAAGACAGATACGCAGTATTTT. The genes are TRBV11-2 and TRBJ2-3; D is perhaps TRBD1 or TRBD2 (5 bases each). The V end lost 5 bases, the J end lost 3 bases, and 15 bases lay between the germline ends. Looked up from germline, CDR1 is SGHAT and CDR2 is FQNNGV. This CDR3 has 15 amino acids.

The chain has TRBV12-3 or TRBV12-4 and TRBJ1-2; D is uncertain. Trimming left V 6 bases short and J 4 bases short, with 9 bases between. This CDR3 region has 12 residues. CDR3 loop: CASSQDPYGYTF. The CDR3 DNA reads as TGTGCCAGCAGCCAGGATCCCTATGGCTACACCTTC.

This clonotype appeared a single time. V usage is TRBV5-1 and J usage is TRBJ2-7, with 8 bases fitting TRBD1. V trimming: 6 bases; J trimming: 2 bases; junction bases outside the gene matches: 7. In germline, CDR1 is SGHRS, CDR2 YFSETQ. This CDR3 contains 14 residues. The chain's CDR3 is CASTTGAATYEQYF. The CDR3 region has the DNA TGCGCCAGCACGACAGGGGCTGCCACCTACGAGCAGTACTTC.

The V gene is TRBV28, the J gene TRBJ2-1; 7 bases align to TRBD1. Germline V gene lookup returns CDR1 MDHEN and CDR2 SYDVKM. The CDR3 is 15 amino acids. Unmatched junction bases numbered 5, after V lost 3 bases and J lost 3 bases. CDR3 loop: CASSFGQANYNEQFF. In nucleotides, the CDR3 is TGTGCCAGCAGTTTCGGACAGGCAAACTACAATGAGCAGTTCTTC.

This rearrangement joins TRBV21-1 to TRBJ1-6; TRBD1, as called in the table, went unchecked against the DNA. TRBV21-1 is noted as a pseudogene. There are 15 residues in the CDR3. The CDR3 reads CASSPRDSDNSPLHF. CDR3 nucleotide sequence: TGTGCCAGCAGCCCCCGGGACAGCGATAATTCACCCCTCCACTTT.

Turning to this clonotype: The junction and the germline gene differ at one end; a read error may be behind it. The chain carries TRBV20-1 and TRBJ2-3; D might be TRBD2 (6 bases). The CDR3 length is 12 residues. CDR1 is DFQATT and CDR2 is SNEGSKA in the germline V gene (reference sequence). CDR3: CCAGLASSTQYF. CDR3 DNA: TGCTGTGCGGGACTCGCAAGTTCGACGCAGTATTTT.

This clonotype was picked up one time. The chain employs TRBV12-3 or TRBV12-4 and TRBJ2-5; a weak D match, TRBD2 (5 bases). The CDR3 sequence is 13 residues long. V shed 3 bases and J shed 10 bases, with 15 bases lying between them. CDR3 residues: CASSFGLLRGQYF. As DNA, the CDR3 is TGTGCCAGCAGTTTCGGACTCCTTAGAGGCCAGTACTTC.

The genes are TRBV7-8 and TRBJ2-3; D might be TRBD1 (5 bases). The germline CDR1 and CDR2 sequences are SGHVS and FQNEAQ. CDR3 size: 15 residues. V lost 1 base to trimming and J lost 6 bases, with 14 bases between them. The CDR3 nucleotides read TGTGCCAGCAGCTTAGGAGTTGGGGCCGGCGATACGCAGTATTTT. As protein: CASSLGVGAGDTQYF.

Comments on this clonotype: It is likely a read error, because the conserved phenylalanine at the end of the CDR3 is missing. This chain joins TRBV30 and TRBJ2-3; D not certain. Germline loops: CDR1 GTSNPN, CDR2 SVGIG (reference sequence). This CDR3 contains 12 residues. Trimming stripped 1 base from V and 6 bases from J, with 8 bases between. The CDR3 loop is CAWSASRDTQYL. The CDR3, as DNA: TGTGCCTGGAGTGCCTCACGGGATACGCAGTATTTG.

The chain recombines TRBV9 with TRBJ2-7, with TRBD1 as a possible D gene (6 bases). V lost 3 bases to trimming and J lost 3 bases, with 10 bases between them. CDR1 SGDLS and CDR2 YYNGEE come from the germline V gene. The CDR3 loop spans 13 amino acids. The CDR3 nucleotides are TGTGCCAGCAGCGGGGGACACCACTACGAGCAGTACTTC. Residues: CASSGGHHYEQYF.

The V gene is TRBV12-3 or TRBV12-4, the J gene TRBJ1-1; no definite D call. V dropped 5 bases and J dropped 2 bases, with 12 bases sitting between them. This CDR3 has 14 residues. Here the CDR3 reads CASSPSLFNTEAFF. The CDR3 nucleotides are TGTGCCAGCAGTCCCTCTCTGTTTAACACTGAAGCTTTCTTT.

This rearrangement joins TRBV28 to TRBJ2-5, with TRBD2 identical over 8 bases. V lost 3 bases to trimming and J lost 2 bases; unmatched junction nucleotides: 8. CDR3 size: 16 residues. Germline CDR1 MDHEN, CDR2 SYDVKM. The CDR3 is CASSLELAATQETQYF. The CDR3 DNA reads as TGTGCCAGCAGTTTGGAACTAGCGGCCACTCAAGAGACCCAGTACTTC.

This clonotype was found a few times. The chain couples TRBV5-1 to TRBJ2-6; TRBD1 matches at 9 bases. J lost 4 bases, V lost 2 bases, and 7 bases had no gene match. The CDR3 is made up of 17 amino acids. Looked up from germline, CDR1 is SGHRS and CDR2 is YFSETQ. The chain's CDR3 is CASSFKQGAGGANVLTF. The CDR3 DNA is TGCGCCAGCAGCTTCAAACAGGGGGCTGGAGGGGCCAACGTCCTGACTTTC.

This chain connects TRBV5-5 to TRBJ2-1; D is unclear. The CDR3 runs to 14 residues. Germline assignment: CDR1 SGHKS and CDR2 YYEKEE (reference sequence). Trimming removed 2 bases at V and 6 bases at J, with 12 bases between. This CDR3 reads CASSFPDGTNEQFF. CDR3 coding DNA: TGTGCCAGCAGCTTTCCGGACGGCACCAATGAGCAGTTCTTC.

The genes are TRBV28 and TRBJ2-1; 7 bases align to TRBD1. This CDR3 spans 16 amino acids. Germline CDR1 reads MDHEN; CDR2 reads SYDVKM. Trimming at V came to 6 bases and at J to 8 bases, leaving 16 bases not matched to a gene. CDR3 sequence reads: CASSRDSWASGDEQFF. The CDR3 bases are TGTGCCAGCAGCCGGGACAGTTGGGCGAGTGGGGATGAGCAGTTCTTC. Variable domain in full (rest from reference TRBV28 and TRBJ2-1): DVKVTQSSRYLVKRTGEKVFLECVQDMDHENMFWYRQDPGLGLRLIYFSYDVKMKEKGDIPEGYSVSREKKERFSLILESASTNQTSMYLCASSRDSWASGDEQFFGPGTRLTVL.

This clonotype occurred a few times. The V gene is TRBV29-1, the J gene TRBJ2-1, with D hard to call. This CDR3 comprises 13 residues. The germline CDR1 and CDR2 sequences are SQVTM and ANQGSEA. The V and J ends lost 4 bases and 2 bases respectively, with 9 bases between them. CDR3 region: CSVAKGPYNEQFF. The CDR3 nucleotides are TGCAGCGTTGCGAAGGGTCCCTACAATGAGCAGTTCTTC.

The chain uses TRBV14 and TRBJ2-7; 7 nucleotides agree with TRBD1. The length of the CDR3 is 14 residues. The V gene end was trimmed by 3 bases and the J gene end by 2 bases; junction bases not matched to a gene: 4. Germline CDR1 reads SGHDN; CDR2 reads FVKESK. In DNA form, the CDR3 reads TGTGCCAGCAGCCACCGGGACAGCCCCTACGAGCAGTACTTC. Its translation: CASSHRDSPYEQYF.

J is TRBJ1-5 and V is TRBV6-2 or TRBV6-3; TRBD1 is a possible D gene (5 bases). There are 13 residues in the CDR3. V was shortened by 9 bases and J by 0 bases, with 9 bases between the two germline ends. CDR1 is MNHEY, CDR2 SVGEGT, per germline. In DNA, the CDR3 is TGTGCCAGTCAACAGGATAGCAATCAGCCCCAGCATTTT. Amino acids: CASQQDSNQPQHF.

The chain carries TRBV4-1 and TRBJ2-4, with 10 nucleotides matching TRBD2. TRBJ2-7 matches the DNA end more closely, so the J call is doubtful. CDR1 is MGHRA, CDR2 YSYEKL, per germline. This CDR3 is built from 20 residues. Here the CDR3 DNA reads TGCGCCAGCAGCCAAGATCCAGGACTAGCGGTCCGCTCTCTCTCCTACGAGCAGTACTTC. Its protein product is CASSQDPGLAVRSLSYEQYF.